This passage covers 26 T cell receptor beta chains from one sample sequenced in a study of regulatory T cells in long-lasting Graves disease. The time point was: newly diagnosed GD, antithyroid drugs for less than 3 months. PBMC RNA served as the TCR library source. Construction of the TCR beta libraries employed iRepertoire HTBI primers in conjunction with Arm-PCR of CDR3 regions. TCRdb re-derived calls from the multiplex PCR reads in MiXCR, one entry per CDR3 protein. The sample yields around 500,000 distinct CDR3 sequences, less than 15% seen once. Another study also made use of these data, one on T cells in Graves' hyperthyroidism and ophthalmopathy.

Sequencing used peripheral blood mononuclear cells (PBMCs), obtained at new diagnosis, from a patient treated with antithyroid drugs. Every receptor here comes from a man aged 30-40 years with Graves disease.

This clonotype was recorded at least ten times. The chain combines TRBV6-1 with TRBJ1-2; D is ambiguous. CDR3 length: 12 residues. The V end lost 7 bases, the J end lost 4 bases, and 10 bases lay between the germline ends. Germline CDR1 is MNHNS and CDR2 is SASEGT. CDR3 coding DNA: TGTGCCAGCACCGGTGAGCGCTATGGCTACACCTTC. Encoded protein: CASTGERYGYTF.

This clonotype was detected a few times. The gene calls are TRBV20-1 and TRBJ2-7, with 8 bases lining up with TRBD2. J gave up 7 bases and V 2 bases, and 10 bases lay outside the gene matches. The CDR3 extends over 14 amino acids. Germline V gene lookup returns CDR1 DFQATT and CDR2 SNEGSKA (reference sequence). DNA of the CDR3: TGCAGTGCTAGAACCTCCGGGACTAGAAGGGAGCAGTACTTC. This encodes CSARTSGTRREQYF.

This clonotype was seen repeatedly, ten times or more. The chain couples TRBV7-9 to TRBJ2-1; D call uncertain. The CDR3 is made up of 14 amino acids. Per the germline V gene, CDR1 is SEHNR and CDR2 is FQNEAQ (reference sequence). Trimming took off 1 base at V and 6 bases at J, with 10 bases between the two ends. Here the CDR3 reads CASSLVQSPNEQFF. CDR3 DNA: TGTGCCAGCAGCTTAGTGCAGAGTCCCAATGAGCAGTTCTTC.

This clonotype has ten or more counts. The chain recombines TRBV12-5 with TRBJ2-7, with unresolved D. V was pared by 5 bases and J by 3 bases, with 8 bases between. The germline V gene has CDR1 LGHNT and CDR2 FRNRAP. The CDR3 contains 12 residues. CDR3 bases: TGTGCTAGTGGTCCAAGGATCTACGAGCAGTACTTC. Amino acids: CASGPRIYEQYF.

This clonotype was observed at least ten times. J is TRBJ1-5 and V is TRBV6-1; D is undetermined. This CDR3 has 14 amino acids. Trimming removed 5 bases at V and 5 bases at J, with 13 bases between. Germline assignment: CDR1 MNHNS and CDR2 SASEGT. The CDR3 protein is CASSMVGLYQPQHF. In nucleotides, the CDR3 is TGTGCCAGCAGTATGGTAGGGCTGTATCAGCCCCAGCATTTT.

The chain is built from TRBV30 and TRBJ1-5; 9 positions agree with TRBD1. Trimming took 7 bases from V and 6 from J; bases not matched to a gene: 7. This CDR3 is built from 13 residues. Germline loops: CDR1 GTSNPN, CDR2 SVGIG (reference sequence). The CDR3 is CAFTGGFSQPQHF. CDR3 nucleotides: TGTGCCTTCACAGGGGGCTTTAGTCAGCCCCAGCATTTT.

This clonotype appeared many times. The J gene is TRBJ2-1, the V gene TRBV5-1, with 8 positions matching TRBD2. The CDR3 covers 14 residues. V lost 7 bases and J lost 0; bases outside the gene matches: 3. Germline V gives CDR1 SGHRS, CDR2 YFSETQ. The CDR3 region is CASERESSYNEQFF. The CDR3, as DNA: TGCGCCAGCGAGCGGGAGAGCTCCTACAATGAGCAGTTCTTC.

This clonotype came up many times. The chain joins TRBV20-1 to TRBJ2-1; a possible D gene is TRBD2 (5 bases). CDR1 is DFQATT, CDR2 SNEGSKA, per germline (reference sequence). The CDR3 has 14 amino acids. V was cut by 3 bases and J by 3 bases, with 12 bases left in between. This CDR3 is CSASEASIYNEQFF. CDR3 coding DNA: TGCAGTGCTAGTGAAGCTAGCATCTACAATGAGCAGTTCTTC.

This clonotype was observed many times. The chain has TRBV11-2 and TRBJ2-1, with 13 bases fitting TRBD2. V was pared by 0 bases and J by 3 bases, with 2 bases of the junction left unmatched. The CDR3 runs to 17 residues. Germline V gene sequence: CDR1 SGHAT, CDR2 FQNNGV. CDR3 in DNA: TGTGCCAGCAGCTTAGACCGGACTAGCGGGAGCTACAATGAGCAGTTCTTC. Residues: CASSLDRTSGSYNEQFF.

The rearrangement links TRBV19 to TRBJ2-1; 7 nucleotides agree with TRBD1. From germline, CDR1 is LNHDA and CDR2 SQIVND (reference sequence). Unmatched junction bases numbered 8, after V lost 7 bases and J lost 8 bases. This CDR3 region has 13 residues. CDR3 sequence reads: CASTKTGNHEQFF. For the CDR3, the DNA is TGTGCCAGTACTAAGACAGGGAATCATGAGCAGTTCTTC.

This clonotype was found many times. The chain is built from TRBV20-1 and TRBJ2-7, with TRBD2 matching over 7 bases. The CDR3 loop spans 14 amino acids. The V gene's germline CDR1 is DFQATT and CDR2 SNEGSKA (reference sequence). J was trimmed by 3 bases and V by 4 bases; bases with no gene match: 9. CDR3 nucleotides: TGCAGTGCTACTACTCGGGAGGACCTCTACGAGCAGTACTTC. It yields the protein CSATTREDLYEQYF.

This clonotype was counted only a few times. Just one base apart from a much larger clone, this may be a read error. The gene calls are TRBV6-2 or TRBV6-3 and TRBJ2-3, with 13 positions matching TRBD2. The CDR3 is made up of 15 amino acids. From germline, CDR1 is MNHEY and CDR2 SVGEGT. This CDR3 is CASRLAGGDGDAQYF. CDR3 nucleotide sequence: TGTGCCAGCAGACTAGCGGGGGGGGACGGAGATGCGCAGTATTTT.

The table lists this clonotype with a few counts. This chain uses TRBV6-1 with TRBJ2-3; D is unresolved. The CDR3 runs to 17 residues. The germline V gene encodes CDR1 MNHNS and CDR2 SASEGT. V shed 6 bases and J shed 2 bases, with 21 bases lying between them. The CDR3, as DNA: TGTGCCAGCAGCTCCCCATCCGATAGTCTTCACACAGATACGCAGTATTTT. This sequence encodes CASSSPSDSLHTDTQYF.

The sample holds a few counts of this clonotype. The CDR3 nucleotides are TGTGCCACCAGTGATTCCCGGGGGGCGAATACAGATACGCAGTATTTT. This sequence encodes CATSDSRGANTDTQYF. The rearrangement links TRBV24-1 to TRBJ2-3; a weak D match, TRBD2 (7 bases). V lost 2 bases and J 3 bases, leaving 14 bases between the germline ends. There are 16 residues in the CDR3. In germline, CDR1 is KGHDR, CDR2 SFDVKD.

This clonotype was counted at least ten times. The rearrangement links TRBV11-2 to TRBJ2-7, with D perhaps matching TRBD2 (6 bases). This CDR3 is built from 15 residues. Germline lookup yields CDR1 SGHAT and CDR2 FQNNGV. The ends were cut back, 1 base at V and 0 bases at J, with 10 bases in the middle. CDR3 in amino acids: CASSLAAGSSYEQYF. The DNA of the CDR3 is TGTGCCAGCAGCTTAGCCGCGGGGAGCTCCTACGAGCAGTACTTC.

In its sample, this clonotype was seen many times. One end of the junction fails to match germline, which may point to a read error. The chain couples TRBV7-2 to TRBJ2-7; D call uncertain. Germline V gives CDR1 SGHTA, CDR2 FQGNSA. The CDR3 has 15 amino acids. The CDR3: CASSLEAASSYEQYF. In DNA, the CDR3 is TGTGCCAGCAGTTTAGAGGCAGCTAGCTCCTACGAGCAGTACTTC.

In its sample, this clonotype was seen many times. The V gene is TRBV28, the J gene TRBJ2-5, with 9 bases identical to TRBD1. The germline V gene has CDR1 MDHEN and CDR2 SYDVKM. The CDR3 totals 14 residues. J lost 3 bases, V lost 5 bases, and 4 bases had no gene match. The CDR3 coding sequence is TGTGCCAGCAGTATACGGACAGGGGAAGAGACCCAGTACTTC. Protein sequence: CASSIRTGEETQYF. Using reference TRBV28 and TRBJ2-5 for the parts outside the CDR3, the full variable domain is DVKVTQSSRYLVKRTGEKVFLECVQDMDHENMFWYRQDPGLGLRLIYFSYDVKMKEKGDIPEGYSVSREKKERFSLILESASTNQTSMYLCASSIRTGEETQYFGPGTRLLVL.

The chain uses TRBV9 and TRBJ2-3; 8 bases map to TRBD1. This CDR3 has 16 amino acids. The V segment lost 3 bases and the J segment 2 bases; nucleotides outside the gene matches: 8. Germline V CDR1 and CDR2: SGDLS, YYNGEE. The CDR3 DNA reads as TGTGCCAGCAGCGCCGGGACAGGATGGGTCACAGATACGCAGTATTTT. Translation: CASSAGTGWVTDTQYF.

The CDR3 sequence is CASSMGRSRGQETQYF. CDR3 in DNA: TGTGCCAGCAGCATGGGACGGTCCCGGGGACAAGAGACCCAGTACTTC. The chain employs TRBV7-2 and TRBJ2-5; D is perhaps TRBD1 or TRBD2 (5 bases each). The CDR3 runs to 16 residues. V was shortened by 5 bases and J by 2 bases, with 18 bases between the two germline ends. CDR1 SGHTA and CDR2 FQGNSA come from the germline V gene.

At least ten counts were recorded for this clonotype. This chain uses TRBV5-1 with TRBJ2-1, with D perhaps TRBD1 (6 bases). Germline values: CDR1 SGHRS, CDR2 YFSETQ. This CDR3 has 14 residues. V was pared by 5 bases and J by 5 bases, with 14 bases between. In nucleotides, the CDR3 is TGCGCCAGCAGTTTGATAGGGGGAGACAATGAGCAGTTCTTC. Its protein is CASSLIGGDNEQFF.

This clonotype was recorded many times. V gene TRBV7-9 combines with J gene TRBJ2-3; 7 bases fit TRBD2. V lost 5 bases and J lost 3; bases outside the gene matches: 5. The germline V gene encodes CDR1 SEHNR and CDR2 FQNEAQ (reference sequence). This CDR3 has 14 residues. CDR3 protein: CASSALGGTDTQYF. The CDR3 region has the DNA TGTGCCAGCAGCGCACTCGGGGGGACAGATACGCAGTATTTT.

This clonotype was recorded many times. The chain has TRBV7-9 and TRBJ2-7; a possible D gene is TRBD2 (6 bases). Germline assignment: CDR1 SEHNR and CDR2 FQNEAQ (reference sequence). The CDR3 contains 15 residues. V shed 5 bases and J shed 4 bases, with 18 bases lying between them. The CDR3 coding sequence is TGTGCCAGCAGCCCGGTCGGGAGAGGGTCTTACGAGCAGTACTTC. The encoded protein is CASSPVGRGSYEQYF. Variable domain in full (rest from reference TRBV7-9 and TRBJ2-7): DTGVSQNPRHKITKRGQNVTFRCDPISEHNRLYWYRQTLGQGPEFLTYFQNEAQLEKSRLLSDRFSAERPKGSFSTLEIQRTEQGDSAMYLCASSPVGRGSYEQYFGPGTRLTVT.

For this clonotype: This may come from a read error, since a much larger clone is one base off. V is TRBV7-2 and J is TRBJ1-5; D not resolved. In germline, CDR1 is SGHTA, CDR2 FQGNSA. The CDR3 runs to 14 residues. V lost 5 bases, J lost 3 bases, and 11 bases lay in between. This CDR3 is CASSLRPTNQPQHF. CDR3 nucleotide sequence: TGTGCCAGCAGCCTGCGACCGACCAATCAGCCCCAGCATTTT.

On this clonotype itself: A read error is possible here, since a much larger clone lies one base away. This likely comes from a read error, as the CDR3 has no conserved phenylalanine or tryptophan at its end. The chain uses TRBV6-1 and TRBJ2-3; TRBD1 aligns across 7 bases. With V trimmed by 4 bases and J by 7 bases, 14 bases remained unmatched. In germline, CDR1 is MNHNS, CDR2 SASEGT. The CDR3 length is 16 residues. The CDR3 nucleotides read TGTGCCAGCAGTGGGCTTCGGGACAGAGTTATAAATACGCAGTATTTG. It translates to CASSGLRDRVINTQYL.

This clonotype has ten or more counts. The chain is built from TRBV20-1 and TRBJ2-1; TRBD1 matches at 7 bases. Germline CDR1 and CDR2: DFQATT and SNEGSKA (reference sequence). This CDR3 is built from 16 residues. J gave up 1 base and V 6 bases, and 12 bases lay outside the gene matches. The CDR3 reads CSAWDSLLPSYNEQFF. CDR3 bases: TGCAGTGCCTGGGACAGCTTATTACCTTCCTACAATGAGCAGTTCTTC.

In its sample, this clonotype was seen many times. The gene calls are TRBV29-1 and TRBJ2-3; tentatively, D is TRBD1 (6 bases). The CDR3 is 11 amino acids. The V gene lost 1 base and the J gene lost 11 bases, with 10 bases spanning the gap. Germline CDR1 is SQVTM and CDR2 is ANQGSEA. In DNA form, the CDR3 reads TGCAGCGTTGAAGTTCAGGGGTTGCAGTATTTT. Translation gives CSVEVQGLQYF.